These 19 T cell receptor beta chains were sequenced from one sample in a study of graft-versus-host responses after intestinal transplantation. The data were produced by immunoSEQ multiplex PCR, yet TCRdb's version contains in-frame clones alone and is incomplete. The table shows some 70,000 clones, with over 85% occurring only once. The sample in question was bone marrow, obtained approximately 100 weeks after intestinal transplantation. The receptors come from a human patient who received an intestinal transplant, so some T cells may come from the graft donor.

The J gene is TRBJ2-7, the V gene TRBV7-9; possible D gene TRBD2, 6 bases. V gave up 1 base and J gave up 1 base, with 11 bases separating them. CDR1 and CDR2 from the germline V gene are SEHNR and FQNEAQ (reference sequence). This CDR3 spans 15 amino acids. The CDR3 nucleotides read TGTGCCAGCAGCTTAGGCCGGAGGGAATCCTACGAGCAGTACTTC. This sequence encodes CASSLGRRESYEQYF.

The rearrangement joins TRBV27 to TRBJ2-1; 11 bases line up with TRBD2. Germline V CDR1 and CDR2: MNHEY, SMNVEV (reference sequence). The ends lost 2 bases at V and 2 bases at J; junction bases unmatched: 2. The CDR3 length is 16 residues. CDR3 sequence (DNA): TGTGCCAGCAGTTTACTTAGCGGGGGGGCCTACAATGAGCAGTTCTTC. The encoded protein is CASSLLSGGAYNEQFF.

The chain is built from TRBV19 and TRBJ2-7; TRBD2 agrees at 12 bases. Trimming at V came to 2 bases and at J to 2 bases, leaving 1 base not matched to a gene. The CDR3 contains 15 residues. Germline V gene sequence: CDR1 LNHDA, CDR2 SQIVND (reference sequence). CDR3 protein: CASSIRLAGAYEQYF. The CDR3 DNA follows: TGTGCCAGTAGTATACGACTAGCGGGAGCCTACGAGCAGTACTTC.

This clone was counted a single time. CDR3 amino acids: CASSPPGQGSSTEAFF. CDR3 in DNA: TGCGCCAGCAGCCCACCCGGACAGGGGAGTAGTACTGAAGCTTTCTTT. The rearrangement joins TRBV5-1 to TRBJ1-1; 9 bases match TRBD1. The ends lost 4 bases at V and 5 bases at J; junction bases unmatched: 12. CDR3 size: 16 residues. Germline CDR1 and CDR2: SGHRS and YFSETQ.

This clone was seen just once. The V and J genes are TRBV12-5 and TRBJ1-4; D remains unclear. Germline V gene lookup returns CDR1 LGHNT and CDR2 FRNRAP. The CDR3 has 16 amino acids. Deletions cut 2 bases from V and 5 bases from J, with 15 bases between. The CDR3 bases are TGTGCTAGTGGTTTGCCCCTGGACGGAATAAATGAAAAACTGTTTTTT. This encodes CASGLPLDGINEKLFF.

The count of this clone is one. The same CDR3 arises from other DNA sequences in this sample as well. The chain links TRBV18 to TRBJ2-3, with 11 bases that match TRBD2. CDR3 size: 15 residues. Germline V gives CDR1 KGHSH, CDR2 LQKENI. The J segment lost 4 bases and the V segment lost 6 bases, leaving 6 bases of the junction unmatched. CDR3 nucleotide sequence: TGTGCCAGCTCGCCCGGGACTAGCGGAGCAGATACGCAGTATTTT. It translates to CASSPGTSGADTQYF.

This clone was observed a single time. The chain has TRBV14 and TRBJ2-1, with a weak D call TRBD2 (5 bases). The ends were cut back, 3 bases at V and 5 bases at J, with 11 bases in the middle. The CDR3 contains 14 residues. CDR1 SGHDN and CDR2 FVKESK come from the germline V gene. Here the CDR3 reads CASSHPRGNNEQFF. As DNA, the CDR3 is TGTGCCAGCAGCCACCCTCGAGGGAACAATGAGCAGTTCTTC. Full variable domain (missing parts from reference TRBV14 and TRBJ2-1): EAGVTQFPSHSVIEKGQTVTLRCDPISGHDNLYWYRRVMGKEIKFLLHFVKESKQDESGMPNNRFLAERTGGTYSTLKVQPAELEDSGVYFCASSHPRGNNEQFFGPGTRLTVL.

This CDR3 is CASSLDRNTEAFF. The CDR3, as DNA: TGTGCCAGCAGCCTTGACAGGAACACTGAAGCTTTCTTT. The chain employs TRBV6-6 and TRBJ1-1; maybe TRBD1 (5 bases). CDR3 length: 13 amino acids. V was trimmed by 6 bases and J by 1 base, leaving 9 bases between them. The germline V gene has CDR1 MNHNY and CDR2 SVGAGI (reference sequence).

In regard to this clone: Within the sample, other DNA sequences also encode this same CDR3. The rearrangement uses TRBV2 and TRBJ1-1, with no clear D. CDR1 is SNHLY and CDR2 is FYNNEI in the germline V gene. Trimming pared 9 bases from V and 0 bases from J, leaving 11 bases between. The CDR3 is 13 amino acids. CDR3 bases: TGTGCCAGTAGCCCCCTGCTGAACACTGAAGCTTTCTTT. This sequence encodes CASSPLLNTEAFF.

This chain uses TRBV4-1 with TRBJ1-3; TRBD1 agrees at 10 bases. The germline gives CDR1 MGHRA, CDR2 YSYEKL. The ends lost 1 base at V and 0 bases at J; junction bases unmatched: 9. This CDR3 contains 19 residues. CDR3 amino acids: CASSQGPGTGAFSGNTIYF. DNA of the CDR3: TGCGCCAGCAGCCAAGGTCCCGGGACAGGGGCTTTCTCTGGAAACACCATATATTTT.

The CDR3 here is CASSEGRLSNQPQHF. The DNA of the CDR3 is TGTGCCAGCAGTGAGGGGAGGCTTAGCAATCAGCCCCAGCATTTT. The chain carries TRBV2 and TRBJ1-5; D unclear. The CDR3 is made up of 15 amino acids. The V end was cut by 3 bases, the J end by 0 bases, with 9 bases between. The germline gives CDR1 SNHLY, CDR2 FYNNEI.

The chain uses TRBV20-1 and TRBJ2-1; unclear D gene. Germline CDR1 reads DFQATT; CDR2 reads SNEGSKA (reference sequence). The V gene lost 1 base and the J gene lost 6 bases, with 4 bases spanning the gap. The CDR3 has 11 residues. The CDR3 reads CSARVRNEQFF. The CDR3 region has the DNA TGCAGTGCTAGAGTACGCAATGAGCAGTTCTTC.

The genes are TRBV19 and TRBJ2-5, with 7 bases identical to TRBD1. Per germline, CDR1 LNHDA and CDR2 SQIVND (reference sequence). The CDR3 contains 13 residues. V was pared by 10 bases and J by 4 bases, with 9 bases of the junction left unmatched. The CDR3 DNA sequence: TGTGCCACCCGGACAGGTGAAGGAGAGACCCAGTACTTC. Translated, it gives CATRTGEGETQYF.

V and J are TRBV4-1 and TRBJ2-7; no clear D. Trimming left V 1 base short and J 0 bases short, with 10 bases between. This CDR3 has 15 amino acids. CDR1 is MGHRA and CDR2 is YSYEKL in the germline V gene. CDR3 coding DNA: TGCGCCAGCAGCCAAGGGACGATTAGCTCCTACGAGCAGTACTTC. Protein product: CASSQGTISSYEQYF.

This chain connects TRBV28 to TRBJ2-2; TRBD1 might be the D (6 bases). V lost 5 bases to trimming and J lost 1 base, with 23 bases between them. CDR1 MDHEN and CDR2 SYDVKM come from the germline V gene. CDR3 length: 19 residues. This chain's CDR3 is CASSPWGTLPSWNTGELFF. CDR3 nucleotides: TGTGCCAGCAGTCCTTGGGGGACACTGCCCTCATGGAACACCGGGGAGCTGTTTTTT.

This chain connects TRBV11-2 to TRBJ2-2, with 7 positions matching TRBD2. V was clipped by 6 bases and J by 4 bases; unmatched bases: 11. Looked up from germline, CDR1 is SGHAT and CDR2 is FQNNGV. This CDR3 comprises 16 residues. The CDR3 nucleotides read TGTGCCAGCAGGTCTACTAGAGCGGGACTCACCGGGGAGCTGTTTTTT. Translation gives CASRSTRAGLTGELFF.

V usage is TRBV5-1 and J usage is TRBJ2-3; 15 bases line up with TRBD2. J was trimmed by 5 bases and V by 4 bases; bases with no gene match: 5. In germline, CDR1 is SGHRS, CDR2 YFSETQ. The CDR3 sequence is 16 residues long. The CDR3 bases are TGCGCCAGCAGCCGAAGGACTAGCGGGGGGGAAGATACGCAGTATTTT. Translation: CASSRRTSGGEDTQYF.

V and J are TRBV9 and TRBJ2-2; 7 nucleotides match TRBD2. This CDR3 region has 13 residues. V gave up 1 base and J gave up 7 bases; unmatched junction bases: 1. Germline CDR1 reads SGDLS; CDR2 reads YYNGEE. The DNA for the CDR3 is TGTGCCAGCAGCGTATGGGGGGGCGGGGAGCTGTTTTTT. Translation: CASSVWGGGELFF.

V gene TRBV27 combines with J gene TRBJ2-5; D unresolved. The J call is uncertain, as TRBJ2-7 better fits the DNA end. Germline V gives CDR1 MNHEY, CDR2 SMNVEV (reference sequence). There are 12 residues in the CDR3. CDR3 region: CASSSGGLEQYF. CDR3 nucleotides: TGTGCCAGCAGTTCGGGTGGCCTCGAGCAGTACTTC.